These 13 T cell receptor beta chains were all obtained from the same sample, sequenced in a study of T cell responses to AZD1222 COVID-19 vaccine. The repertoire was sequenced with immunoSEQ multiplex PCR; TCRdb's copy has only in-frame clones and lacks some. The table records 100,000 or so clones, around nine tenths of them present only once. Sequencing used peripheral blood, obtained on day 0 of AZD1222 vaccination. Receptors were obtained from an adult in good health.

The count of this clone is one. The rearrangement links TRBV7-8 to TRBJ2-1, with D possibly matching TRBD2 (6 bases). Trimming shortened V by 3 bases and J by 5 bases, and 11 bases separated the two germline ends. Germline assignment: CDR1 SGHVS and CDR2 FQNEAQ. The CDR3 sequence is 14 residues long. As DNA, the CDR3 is TGTGCCAGCAGCTTCGGGACTCCTGACAATGAGCAGTTCTTC. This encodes CASSFGTPDNEQFF.

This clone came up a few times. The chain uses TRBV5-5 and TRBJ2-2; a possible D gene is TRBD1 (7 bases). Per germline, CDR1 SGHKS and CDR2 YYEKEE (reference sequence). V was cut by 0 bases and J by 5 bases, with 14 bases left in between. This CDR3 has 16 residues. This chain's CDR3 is CASSLEGRGDTGELFF. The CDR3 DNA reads TGTGCCAGCAGCTTGGAGGGCAGGGGGGATACCGGGGAGCTGTTTTTT.

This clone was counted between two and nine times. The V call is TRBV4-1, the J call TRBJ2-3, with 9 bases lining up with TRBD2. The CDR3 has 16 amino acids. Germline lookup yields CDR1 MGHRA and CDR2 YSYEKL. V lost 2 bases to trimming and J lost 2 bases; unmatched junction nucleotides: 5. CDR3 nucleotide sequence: TGCGCCAGCAGCCAACGACTAGCGGAATTCACAGATACGCAGTATTTT. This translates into CASSQRLAEFTDTQYF.

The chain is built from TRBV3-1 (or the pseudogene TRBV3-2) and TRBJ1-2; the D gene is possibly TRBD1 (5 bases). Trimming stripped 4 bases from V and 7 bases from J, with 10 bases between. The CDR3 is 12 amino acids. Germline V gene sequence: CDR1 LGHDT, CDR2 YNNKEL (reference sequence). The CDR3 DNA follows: TGTGCCAGCAGCCCTACGGGGGTTGGCTACACCTTC. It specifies CASSPTGVGYTF.

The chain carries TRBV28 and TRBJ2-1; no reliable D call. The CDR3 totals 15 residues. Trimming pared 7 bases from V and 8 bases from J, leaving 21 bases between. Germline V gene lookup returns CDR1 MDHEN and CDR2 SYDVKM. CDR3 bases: TGTGCCAGCAACTACGGGCAGGCACCCTGGGATGAGCAGTTCTTC. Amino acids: CASNYGQAPWDEQFF.

CDR3 nucleotide sequence: TGTGCCAGCAGTGAATATGGGCGCGAGCAGTACTTC. Translated, it gives CASSEYGREQYF. This chain uses TRBV25-1 with TRBJ2-7, with no clear D. Germline V lookup: CDR1 MGHDK, CDR2 SYGVNS. Trimming removed 0 bases from V and 6 bases from J, with 6 bases in between. This CDR3 is built from 12 residues.

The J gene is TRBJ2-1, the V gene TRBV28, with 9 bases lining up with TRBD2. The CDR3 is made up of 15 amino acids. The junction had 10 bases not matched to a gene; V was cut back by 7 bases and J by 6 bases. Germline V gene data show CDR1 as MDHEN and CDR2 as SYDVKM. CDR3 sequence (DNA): TGTGCCAGCACCGTCATAGCGGGGGCCGTCAATGAGCAGTTCTTC. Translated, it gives CASTVIAGAVNEQFF.

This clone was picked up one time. This chain's CDR3 is CASSLAGQGDSAFF. CDR3 coding DNA: TGCGCCAGCAGCTTGGCCGGGCAGGGAGACTCGGCTTTCTTT. The V and J genes are TRBV5-1 and TRBJ1-1; weak D call: TRBD1 (5 bases). The V and J ends lost 0 bases and 11 bases respectively, with 17 bases between them. This CDR3 has 14 residues. CDR1 and CDR2 from the germline V gene are SGHRS and YFSETQ.

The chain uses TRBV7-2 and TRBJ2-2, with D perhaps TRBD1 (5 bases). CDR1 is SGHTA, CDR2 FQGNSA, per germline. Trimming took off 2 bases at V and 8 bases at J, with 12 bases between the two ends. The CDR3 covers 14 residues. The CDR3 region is CASSLQGNRGELFF. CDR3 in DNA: TGTGCCAGCAGCTTACAGGGCAACAGAGGGGAGCTGTTTTTT.

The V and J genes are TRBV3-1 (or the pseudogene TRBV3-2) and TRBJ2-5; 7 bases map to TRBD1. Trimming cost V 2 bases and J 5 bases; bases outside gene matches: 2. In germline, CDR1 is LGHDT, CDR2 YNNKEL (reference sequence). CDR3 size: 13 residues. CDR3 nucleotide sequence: TGTGCCAGCAGCCAAAGCAGGGGGGAGACCCAGTACTTC. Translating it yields CASSQSRGETQYF.

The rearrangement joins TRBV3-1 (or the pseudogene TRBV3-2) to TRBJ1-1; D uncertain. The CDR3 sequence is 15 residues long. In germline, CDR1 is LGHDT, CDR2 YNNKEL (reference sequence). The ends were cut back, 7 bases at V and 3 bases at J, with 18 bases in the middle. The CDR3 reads CASKRVGIRDTEAFF. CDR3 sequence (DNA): TGTGCCAGCAAGCGGGTCGGTATAAGGGACACTGAAGCTTTCTTT.

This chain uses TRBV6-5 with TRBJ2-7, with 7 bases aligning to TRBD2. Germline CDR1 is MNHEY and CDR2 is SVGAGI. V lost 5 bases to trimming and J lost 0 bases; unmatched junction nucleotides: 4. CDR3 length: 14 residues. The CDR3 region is CASSLGGSSYEQYF. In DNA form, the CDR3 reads TGTGCCAGCAGTCTTGGCGGGAGCTCCTACGAGCAGTACTTC.

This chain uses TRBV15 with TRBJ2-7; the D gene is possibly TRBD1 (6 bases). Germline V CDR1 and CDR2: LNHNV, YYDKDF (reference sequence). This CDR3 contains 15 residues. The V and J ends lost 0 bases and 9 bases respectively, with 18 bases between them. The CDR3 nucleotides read TGTGCCACCAGCAGAGATACGAGCCAGGGGTTAGGGCAGTACTTC. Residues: CATSRDTSQGLGQYF.